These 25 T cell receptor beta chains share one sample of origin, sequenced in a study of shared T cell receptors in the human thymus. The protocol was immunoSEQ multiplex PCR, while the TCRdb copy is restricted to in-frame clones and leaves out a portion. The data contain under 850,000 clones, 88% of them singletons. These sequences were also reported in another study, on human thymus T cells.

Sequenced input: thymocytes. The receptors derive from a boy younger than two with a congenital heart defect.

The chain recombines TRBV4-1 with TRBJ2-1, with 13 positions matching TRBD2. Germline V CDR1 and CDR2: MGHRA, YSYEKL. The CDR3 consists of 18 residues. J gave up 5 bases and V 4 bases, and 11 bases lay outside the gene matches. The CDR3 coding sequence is TGCGCCAGCAGCCCTAAACCTAGGACTAGCGGGAGCCACAATGAGCAGTTCTTC. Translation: CASSPKPRTSGSHNEQFF.

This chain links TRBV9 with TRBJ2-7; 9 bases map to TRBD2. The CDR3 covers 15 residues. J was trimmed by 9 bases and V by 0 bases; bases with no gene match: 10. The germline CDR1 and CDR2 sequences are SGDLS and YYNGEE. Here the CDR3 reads CASSVETGTSSPQYF. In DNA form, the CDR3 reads TGTGCCAGCAGCGTAGAAACCGGGACTAGCAGTCCGCAGTACTTC.

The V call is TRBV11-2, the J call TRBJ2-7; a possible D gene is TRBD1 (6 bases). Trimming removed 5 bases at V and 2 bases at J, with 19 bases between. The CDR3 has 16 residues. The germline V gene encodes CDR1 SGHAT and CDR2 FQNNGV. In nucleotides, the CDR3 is TGTGCCAGCAGCAGCTTCGATCCCCGGGACACCTACGAGCAGTACTTC. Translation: CASSSFDPRDTYEQYF.

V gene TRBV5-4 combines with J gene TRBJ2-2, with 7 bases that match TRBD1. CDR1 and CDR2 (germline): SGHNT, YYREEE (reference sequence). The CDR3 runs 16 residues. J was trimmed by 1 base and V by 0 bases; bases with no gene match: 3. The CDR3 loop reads CASSLGGGENTGELFF. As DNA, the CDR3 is TGTGCCAGCAGCTTGGGAGGGGGCGAGAACACCGGGGAGCTGTTTTTT.

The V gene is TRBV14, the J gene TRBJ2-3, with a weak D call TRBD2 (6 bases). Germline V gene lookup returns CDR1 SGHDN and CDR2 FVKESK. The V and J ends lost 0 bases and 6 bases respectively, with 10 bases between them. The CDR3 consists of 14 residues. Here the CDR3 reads CASSQETGVDTQYF. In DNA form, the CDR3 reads TGTGCCAGCAGCCAAGAAACGGGAGTGGATACGCAGTATTTT.

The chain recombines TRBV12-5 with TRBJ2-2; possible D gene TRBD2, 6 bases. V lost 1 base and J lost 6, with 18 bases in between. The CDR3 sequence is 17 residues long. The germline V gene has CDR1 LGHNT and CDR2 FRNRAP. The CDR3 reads CASGLGTLGEVAGELFF. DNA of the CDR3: TGTGCTAGTGGTTTGGGGACCTTGGGGGAGGTGGCCGGGGAGCTGTTTTTT.

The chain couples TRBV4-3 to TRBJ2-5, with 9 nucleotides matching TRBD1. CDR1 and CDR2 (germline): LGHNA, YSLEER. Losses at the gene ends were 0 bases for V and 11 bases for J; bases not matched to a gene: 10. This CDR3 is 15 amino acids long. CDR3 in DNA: TGCGCCAGCAGCCAAGATCGGGTTTCCGACAGGGGGCAGTACTTC. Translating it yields CASSQDRVSDRGQYF.

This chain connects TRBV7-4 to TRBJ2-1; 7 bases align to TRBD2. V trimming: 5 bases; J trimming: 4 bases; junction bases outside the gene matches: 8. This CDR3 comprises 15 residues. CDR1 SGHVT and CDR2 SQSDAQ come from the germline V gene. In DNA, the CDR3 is TGTGCCAGCAGCCTTCCGGCGGGAGCTTACAATGAGCAGTTCTTC. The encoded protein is CASSLPAGAYNEQFF.

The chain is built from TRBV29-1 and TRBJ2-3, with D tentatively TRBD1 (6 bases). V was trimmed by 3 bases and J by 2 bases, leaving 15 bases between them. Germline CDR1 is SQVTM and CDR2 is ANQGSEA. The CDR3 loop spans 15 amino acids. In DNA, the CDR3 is TGCAGCGTTGATCCACCTTGGGACACCACAGATACGCAGTATTTT. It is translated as CSVDPPWDTTDTQYF.

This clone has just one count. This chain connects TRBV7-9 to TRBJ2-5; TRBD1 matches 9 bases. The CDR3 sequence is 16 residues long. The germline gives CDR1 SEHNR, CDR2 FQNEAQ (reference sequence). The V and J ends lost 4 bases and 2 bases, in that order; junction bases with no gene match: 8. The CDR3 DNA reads TGTGCCAGCAGCTCCTGGACAGGGGACCTTCAAGAGACCCAGTACTTC. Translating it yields CASSSWTGDLQETQYF.

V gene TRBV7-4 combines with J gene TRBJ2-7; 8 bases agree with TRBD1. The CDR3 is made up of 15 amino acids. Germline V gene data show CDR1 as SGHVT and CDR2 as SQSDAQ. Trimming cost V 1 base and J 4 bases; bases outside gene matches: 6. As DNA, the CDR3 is TGTGCCAGCAGCTTAGTCCAGGGGGCAAGGTACGAGCAGTACTTC. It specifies CASSLVQGARYEQYF.

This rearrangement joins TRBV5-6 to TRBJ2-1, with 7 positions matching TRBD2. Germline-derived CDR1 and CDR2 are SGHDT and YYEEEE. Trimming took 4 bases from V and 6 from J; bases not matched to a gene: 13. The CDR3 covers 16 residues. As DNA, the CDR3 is TGTGCCAGCAGCGGGACTTGGCGGGAGACCCCCAATGAGCAGTTCTTC. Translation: CASSGTWRETPNEQFF.

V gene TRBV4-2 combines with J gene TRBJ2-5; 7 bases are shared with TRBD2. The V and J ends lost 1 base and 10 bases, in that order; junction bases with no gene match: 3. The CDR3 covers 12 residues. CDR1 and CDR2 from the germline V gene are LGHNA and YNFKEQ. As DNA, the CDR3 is TGTGCCAGCAGCCAAGGGGGGAGGGTCCAGTACTTC. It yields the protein CASSQGGRVQYF.

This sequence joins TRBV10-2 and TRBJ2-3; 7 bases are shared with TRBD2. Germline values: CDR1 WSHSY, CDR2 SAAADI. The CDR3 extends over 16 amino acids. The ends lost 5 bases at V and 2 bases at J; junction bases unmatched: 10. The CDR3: CASSSRLADVTDTQYF. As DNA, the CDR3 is TGCGCCAGCAGTTCTAGGCTAGCGGACGTCACAGATACGCAGTATTTT.

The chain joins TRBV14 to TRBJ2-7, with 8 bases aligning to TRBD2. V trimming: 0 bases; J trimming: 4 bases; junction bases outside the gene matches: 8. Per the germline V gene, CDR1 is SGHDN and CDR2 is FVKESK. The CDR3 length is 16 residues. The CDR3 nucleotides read TGTGCCAGCAGCCAAGATACATCCGGCGGGGGGTACGAGCAGTACTTC. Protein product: CASSQDTSGGGYEQYF. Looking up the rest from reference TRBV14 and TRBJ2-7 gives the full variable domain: EAGVTQFPSHSVIEKGQTVTLRCDPISGHDNLYWYRRVMGKEIKFLLHFVKESKQDESGMPNNRFLAERTGGTYSTLKVQPAELEDSGVYFCASSQDTSGGGYEQYFGPGTRLTVT.

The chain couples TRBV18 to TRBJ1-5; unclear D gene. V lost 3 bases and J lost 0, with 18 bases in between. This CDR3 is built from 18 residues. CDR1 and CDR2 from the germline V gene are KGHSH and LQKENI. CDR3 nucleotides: TGTGCCAGCTCACCGGAAGAGGTAGGCCCCTATAGCAATCAGCCCCAGCATTTT. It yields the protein CASSPEEVGPYSNQPQHF.

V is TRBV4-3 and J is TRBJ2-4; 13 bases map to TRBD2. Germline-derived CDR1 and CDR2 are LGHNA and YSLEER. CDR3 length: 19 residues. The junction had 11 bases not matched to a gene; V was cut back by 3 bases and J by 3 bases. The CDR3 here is CASSHSWTSGSLGKNIQYF. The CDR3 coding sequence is TGCGCCAGCAGCCATTCGTGGACTAGCGGGAGCTTGGGCAAAAACATTCAGTACTTC.

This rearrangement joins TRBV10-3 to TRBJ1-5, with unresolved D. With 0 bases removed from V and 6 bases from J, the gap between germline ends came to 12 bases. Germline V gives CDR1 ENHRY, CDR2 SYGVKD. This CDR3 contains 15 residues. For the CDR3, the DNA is TGTGCCATCAGTGAGTCCCGGGATCGGGTTCAGCCCCAGCATTTT. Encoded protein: CAISESRDRVQPQHF.

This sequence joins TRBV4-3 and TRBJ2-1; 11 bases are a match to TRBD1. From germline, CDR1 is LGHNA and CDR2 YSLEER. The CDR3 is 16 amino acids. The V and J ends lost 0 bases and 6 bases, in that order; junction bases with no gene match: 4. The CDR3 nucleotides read TGCGCCAGCAGCCAAGAGGGAGGGACAGGGGGCAATGAGCAGTTCTTC. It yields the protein CASSQEGGTGGNEQFF.

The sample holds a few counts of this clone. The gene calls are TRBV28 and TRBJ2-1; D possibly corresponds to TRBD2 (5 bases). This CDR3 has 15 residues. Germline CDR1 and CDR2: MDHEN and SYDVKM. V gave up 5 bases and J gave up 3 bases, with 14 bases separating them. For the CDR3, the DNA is TGTGCCAGCAGTCTACTAGGGTCGGGCTACAATGAGCAGTTCTTC. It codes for CASSLLGSGYNEQFF.

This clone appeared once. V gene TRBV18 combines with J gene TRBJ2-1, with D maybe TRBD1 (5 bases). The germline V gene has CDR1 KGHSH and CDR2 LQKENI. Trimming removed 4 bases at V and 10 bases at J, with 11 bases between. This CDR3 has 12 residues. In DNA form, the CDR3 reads TGTGCCAGCTCACTAAAGGGGTGGGAGCAGTTCTTC. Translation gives CASSLKGWEQFF.

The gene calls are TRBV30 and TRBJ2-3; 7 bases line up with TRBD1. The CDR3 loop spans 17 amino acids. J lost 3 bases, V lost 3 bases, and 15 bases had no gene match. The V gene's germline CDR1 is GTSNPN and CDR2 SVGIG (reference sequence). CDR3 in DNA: TGTGCCTGGAGAGACATCCACGACAGGGCGAGAACAGATACGCAGTATTTT. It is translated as CAWRDIHDRARTDTQYF.

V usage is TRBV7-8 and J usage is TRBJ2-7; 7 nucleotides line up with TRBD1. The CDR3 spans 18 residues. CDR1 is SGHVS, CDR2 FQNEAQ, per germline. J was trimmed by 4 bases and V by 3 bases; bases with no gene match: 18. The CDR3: CASSFSRTDRVGIYEQYF. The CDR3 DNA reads TGTGCCAGCAGCTTCTCGAGAACTGACAGGGTGGGGATATACGAGCAGTACTTC. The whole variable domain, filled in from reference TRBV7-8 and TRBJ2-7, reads GAGVSQSPRYKVAKRGQDVALRCDPISGHVSLFWYQQALGQGPEFLTYFQNEAQLDKSGLPSDRFFAERPEGSVSTLKIQRTQQEDSAVYLCASSFSRTDRVGIYEQYFGPGTRLTVT.

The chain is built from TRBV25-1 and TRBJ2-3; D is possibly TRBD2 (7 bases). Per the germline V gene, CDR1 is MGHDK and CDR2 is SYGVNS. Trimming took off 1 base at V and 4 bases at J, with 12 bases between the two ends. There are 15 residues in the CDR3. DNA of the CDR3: TGTGCCAGCAGTGAATTGGAGGGGGGGGCAGATACGCAGTATTTT. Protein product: CASSELEGGADTQYF.

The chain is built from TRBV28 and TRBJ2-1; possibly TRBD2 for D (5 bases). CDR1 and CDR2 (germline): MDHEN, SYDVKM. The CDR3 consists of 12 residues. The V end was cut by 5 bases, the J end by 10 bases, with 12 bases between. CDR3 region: CASSPRTGEQFF. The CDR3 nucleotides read TGTGCCAGCAGTCCAAGGACTGGGGAGCAGTTCTTC.